The 29 T cell receptor beta chains reported below all come from one sample, sequenced in a study of cytomegalovirus exposure and HLA in healthy donors. Researchers ran the PCR with 60 Vbeta and 13 Jbeta primers. TCRdb's table, derived via immunoSEQ multiplex PCR, lists solely in-frame clones and lacks some. This table holds around 140,000 clones. Sequenced input: PBMCs. The receptors come from a male donor in good health and CMV-seronegative.

A remark on this clone: The junction shows a germline mismatch at one end, possibly a read error. The genes are TRBV25-1 and TRBJ2-1, with 12 bases aligning to TRBD2. CDR3 length: 14 amino acids. CDR1 is MGHDK and CDR2 is SYGVNS in the germline V gene. CDR3 amino acids: CASSDSGLAGSSIF. The CDR3 nucleotides are TGTGCCAGCAGTGATTCAGGACTAGCGGGGTCGAGTATCTTC.

CDR3 loop: CASSSRAGTGGIYEQYF. CDR3 coding DNA: TGTGCCAGTAGTTCCCGAGCCGGGACAGGGGGCATCTACGAGCAGTACTTC. The gene calls are TRBV19 and TRBJ2-7; 12 bases agree with TRBD1. CDR3 length: 17 amino acids. The V segment lost 5 bases and the J segment 3 bases; nucleotides outside the gene matches: 11. Per germline, CDR1 LNHDA and CDR2 SQIVND (reference sequence).

The J gene is TRBJ2-5, the V gene TRBV29-1; D may be TRBD1 (7 bases). Germline values: CDR1 SQVTM, CDR2 ANQGSEA. Trimming removed 7 bases from V and 5 bases from J, with 23 bases in between. This CDR3 spans 15 amino acids. The CDR3 DNA sequence: TGCAGCGCCAGGGGGGCACTCAGCCCTCCGGAGACCCAGTACTTC. Translation: CSARGALSPPETQYF.

V usage is TRBV6-5 and J usage is TRBJ2-3; 8 bases align to TRBD1. Germline CDR1 and CDR2: MNHEY and SVGAGI. The CDR3 contains 15 residues. With 6 bases clipped from V and 0 bases from J, the junction kept 5 bases outside the gene matches. CDR3 bases: TGTGCCAGCAGACGACAGGGGCCTAGCACAGATACGCAGTATTTT. This gives the protein CASRRQGPSTDTQYF.

The chain links TRBV6-1 to TRBJ1-1, with 10 bases fitting TRBD1. Trimming cost V 8 bases and J 7 bases; bases outside gene matches: 13. Germline values: CDR1 MNHNS, CDR2 SASEGT. This CDR3 has 15 amino acids. The CDR3 is CASLGTGDGGLEAFF. The DNA of the CDR3 is TGTGCCAGCCTCGGGACAGGGGACGGGGGGCTTGAAGCTTTCTTT.

The CDR3 DNA reads TGCGCCAGCAGCTTGGGTTTGTCGAGGCGCACTGAAGCTTTCTTT. Translation: CASSLGLSRRTEAFF. This chain uses TRBV5-1 with TRBJ1-1; D is undetermined. The germline V gene has CDR1 SGHRS and CDR2 YFSETQ. CDR3 length: 15 residues. V was pared by 0 bases and J by 4 bases, with 13 bases between. The variable domain in full, with the rest retrieved from reference TRBV5-1 and TRBJ1-1, is KAGVTQTPRYLIKTRGQQVTLSCSPISGHRSVSWYQQTPGQGLQFLFEYFSETQRNKGNFPGRFSGRQFSNSRSEMNVSTLELGDSALYLCASSLGLSRRTEAFFGQGTRLTVV.

This chain links TRBV10-3 with TRBJ1-2, with D possibly matching TRBD1 (5 bases). Trimming removed 4 bases from V and 6 bases from J, with 12 bases in between. This CDR3 region has 13 residues. Germline V gene sequence: CDR1 ENHRY, CDR2 SYGVKD. The CDR3 region is CAISAGGTDGYTF. The CDR3 DNA is TGTGCCATCAGTGCCGGGGGAACAGATGGCTACACCTTC.

The chain uses TRBV19 and TRBJ2-7; possible D gene TRBD2, 7 bases. The CDR3 extends over 16 amino acids. The V end lost 3 bases, the J end lost 2 bases, and 17 bases lay between the germline ends. Per the germline V gene, CDR1 is LNHDA and CDR2 is SQIVND (reference sequence). CDR3 nucleotides: TGTGCCAGTAGTATGGTCTCGGCGGGGGCTCCCTACGAGCAGTACTTC. Protein: CASSMVSAGAPYEQYF.

The V and J genes are TRBV2 and TRBJ1-1; tentative D call: TRBD1 (5 bases). Germline V gene lookup returns CDR1 SNHLY and CDR2 FYNNEI. V lost 1 base and J 8 bases, leaving 11 bases between the germline ends. The CDR3 has 13 residues. The CDR3 bases are TGTGCCAGCAGTGAAGTACAGGTGGGCGAAGCTTTCTTT. Amino acids: CASSEVQVGEAFF. Drawing the rest from reference TRBV2 and TRBJ1-1, the complete variable domain is EPEVTQTPSHQVTQMGQEVILRCVPISNHLYFYWYRQILGQKVEFLVSFYNNEISEKSEIFDDQFSVERPDGSNFTLKIRSTKLEDSAMYFCASSEVQVGEAFFGQGTRLTVV.

The chain recombines TRBV11-2 with TRBJ1-1; tentatively, D is TRBD1 (6 bases). V lost 0 bases to trimming and J lost 5 bases, with 10 bases between them. This CDR3 is built from 14 residues. Germline V lookup: CDR1 SGHAT, CDR2 FQNNGV. CDR3 in amino acids: CASSLDRGGTEAFF. The CDR3, as DNA: TGTGCCAGCAGCTTAGACAGGGGTGGGACTGAAGCTTTCTTT.

The rearrangement joins TRBV29-1 to TRBJ1-5, with a weak D call TRBD1 (6 bases). CDR1 is SQVTM and CDR2 is ANQGSEA in the germline V gene. The CDR3 covers 13 residues. V gave up 6 bases and J gave up 5 bases, with 14 bases separating them. CDR3 DNA: TGCAGCGTGATCCGGGACACTTATCAGCCCCAGCATTTT. Protein: CSVIRDTYQPQHF.

V and J are TRBV27 and TRBJ2-7; 7 bases are a match to TRBD2. V shed 2 bases, J shed 2 bases, and the junction held 3 bases outside the gene matches. Germline CDR1 reads MNHEY; CDR2 reads SMNVEV (reference sequence). The CDR3 contains 14 residues. The CDR3 sequence: CASSLLAATYEQYF. CDR3 DNA sequence: TGTGCCAGCAGTTTACTAGCGGCTACCTACGAGCAGTACTTC.

V usage is TRBV7-9 and J usage is TRBJ1-6; the match to TRBD1 covers 9 bases. V dropped 1 base and J dropped 5; count of bases not matched to a gene: 3. This CDR3 comprises 16 residues. Germline CDR1 SEHNR, CDR2 FQNEAQ (reference sequence). CDR3 sequence: CASSLDRGHDNSPLHF. For the CDR3, the DNA is TGTGCCAGCAGCTTAGACAGGGGGCATGATAATTCACCCCTCCACTTT.

V gene TRBV6-6 combines with J gene TRBJ1-1; D is undetermined. The CDR3 length is 13 residues. Germline assignment: CDR1 MNHNY and CDR2 SVGAGI (reference sequence). Trimming removed 7 bases from V and 11 bases from J, with 20 bases in between. This CDR3 reads CASTLDGRFDAFF. In DNA, the CDR3 is TGTGCCAGCACCCTAGACGGGAGGTTCGACGCTTTCTTT.

The chain joins TRBV30 to TRBJ2-7; maybe TRBD1 (6 bases). This CDR3 comprises 14 residues. The V end was cut by 4 bases, the J end by 1 base, with 14 bases between. Germline V CDR1 and CDR2: GTSNPN, SVGIG (reference sequence). The CDR3: CAWTLTGMSYEQYF. For the CDR3, the DNA is TGTGCCTGGACCCTTACAGGGATGTCCTACGAGCAGTACTTC.

The V gene is TRBV7-8, the J gene TRBJ1-1; D not certain. CDR3 length: 13 residues. Trimming cost V 1 base and J 11 bases, with 14 bases left between them. Germline loops: CDR1 SGHVS, CDR2 FQNEAQ. CDR3 bases: TGTGCCAGCAGCTTAGAAGCGAGAACGACGGCTTTCTTT. Amino acid sequence: CASSLEARTTAFF.

The gene calls are TRBV7-9 and TRBJ2-5; D is undetermined. CDR1 is SEHNR and CDR2 is FQNEAQ in the germline V gene (reference sequence). Trimming left V 5 bases short and J 5 bases short, with 21 bases between. This CDR3 has 16 amino acids. The CDR3 DNA reads TGTGCCAGCAGCCGAACCGTGGGTTCCTCCGGGGAGACCCAGTACTTC. It encodes CASSRTVGSSGETQYF.

This chain connects TRBV29-1 to TRBJ2-7; D is perhaps TRBD2 (5 bases). This CDR3 is 14 amino acids long. From germline, CDR1 is SQVTM and CDR2 ANQGSEA. The V end lost 3 bases, the J end lost 2 bases, and 14 bases lay between the germline ends. CDR3 nucleotide sequence: TGCAGCGTTGAGGGCGGAGGACCGACCTACGAGCAGTACTTC. Its translation is CSVEGGGPTYEQYF.

This sequence joins TRBV7-9 and TRBJ2-3; no firm D call. Trimming cost V 5 bases and J 11 bases, with 14 bases left between them. CDR1 is SEHNR, CDR2 FQNEAQ, per germline (reference sequence). CDR3 size: 12 residues. The CDR3 region is CASSRRGIMQYF. The CDR3 region has the DNA TGTGCCAGCAGCCGACGAGGTATTATGCAGTATTTT. Using reference TRBV7-9 and TRBJ2-3 for the parts outside the CDR3, the full variable domain is DTGVSQNPRHKITKRGQNVTFRCDPISEHNRLYWYRQTLGQGPEFLTYFQNEAQLEKSRLLSDRFSAERPKGSFSTLEIQRTEQGDSAMYLCASSRRGIMQYFGPGTRLTVL.

The chain recombines TRBV30 with TRBJ2-7, with a tentative D call TRBD1 (6 bases). Trimming left V 2 bases short and J 4 bases short, with 15 bases between. This CDR3 is 14 amino acids long. Germline V lookup: CDR1 GTSNPN, CDR2 SVGIG (reference sequence). The CDR3 spells CAWSPIGQKYEQYF. CDR3 nucleotide sequence: TGTGCCTGGAGTCCTATTGGACAGAAGTACGAGCAGTACTTC.

This chain uses TRBV6-5 with TRBJ2-1; 12 bases map to TRBD2. Unmatched junction bases numbered 4, after V lost 6 bases and J lost 7 bases. Germline V lookup: CDR1 MNHEY, CDR2 SVGAGI. This CDR3 spans 14 amino acids. CDR3 DNA sequence: TGTGCCAGCAGCCCTAGCGGGAGGGCGAATGAGCAGTTCTTC. Its translation: CASSPSGRANEQFF.

The chain uses TRBV5-1 and TRBJ2-2; TRBD2 matches 10 bases. V trimming: 3 bases; J trimming: 4 bases; junction bases outside the gene matches: 6. The CDR3 has 16 residues. CDR1 SGHRS and CDR2 YFSETQ come from the germline V gene. The DNA of the CDR3 is TGCGCCAGCAGCTCGGCCCCTAGCGGGAGCACCGGGGAGCTGTTTTTT. Protein: CASSSAPSGSTGELFF.

This chain uses TRBV5-6 with TRBJ2-5; TRBD2 aligns across 12 bases. Trimming at V came to 4 bases and at J to 4 bases, leaving 2 bases not matched to a gene. Per germline, CDR1 SGHDT and CDR2 YYEEEE. This CDR3 comprises 14 residues. The DNA for the CDR3 is TGTGCCAGCAGCCCTAGCGGGAGGGGAGAGACCCAGTACTTC. Translated: CASSPSGRGETQYF.

Turning to this clone: The same CDR3 is also encoded by other DNA sequences in this sample. The rearrangement joins TRBV5-1 to TRBJ1-2, with D possibly TRBD1 on 6 matching bases. The CDR3 is 13 amino acids. V was cut by 2 bases and J by 7 bases, with 12 bases left in between. The germline V gene has CDR1 SGHRS and CDR2 YFSETQ. Here the CDR3 reads CASSLTPGVGYTF. The CDR3 bases are TGCGCCAGCAGCTTAACGCCAGGGGTTGGCTACACCTTC.

The gene calls are TRBV10-3 and TRBJ1-4; the D is unclear. From germline, CDR1 is ENHRY and CDR2 SYGVKD. CDR3 length equals 13 residues. V shed 3 bases and J shed 4 bases, with 6 bases lying between them. The CDR3 bases are TGTGCCATCAGTGAAAGAGTTAATGAAAAACTGTTTTTT. It is translated as CAISERVNEKLFF.

V gene TRBV5-1 combines with J gene TRBJ2-5, with D perhaps matching TRBD1 or TRBD2 (5 bases each). The J call may not be correct, given that the DNA end is closer to TRBJ2-7. Germline CDR1 is SGHRS and CDR2 is YFSETQ. The CDR3 runs to 11 residues. CDR3: CASTIGGEQYF. As DNA, the CDR3 is TGCGCCAGCACCATTGGGGGCGAGCAGTACTTC.

J is TRBJ2-3 and V is TRBV28; a possible D gene is TRBD1 (6 bases). CDR1 is MDHEN, CDR2 SYDVKM, per germline. The V gene lost 7 bases and the J gene lost 2 bases, with 10 bases spanning the gap. This CDR3 is built from 13 residues. The CDR3 region has the DNA TGTGCCAGCAAGCAGGGGTCCACAGATACGCAGTATTTT. It translates to CASKQGSTDTQYF.

V and J are TRBV6-5 and TRBJ2-7, with D tentatively TRBD1 (5 bases). Germline V gene lookup returns CDR1 MNHEY and CDR2 SVGAGI. The CDR3 covers 15 residues. V lost 8 bases, J lost 2 bases, and 19 bases lay in between. This chain's CDR3 is CASEESGQGAYEQYF. The CDR3 DNA reads TGTGCCAGCGAGGAATCAGGGCAAGGCGCCTACGAGCAGTACTTC.

The V call is TRBV7-9, the J call TRBJ1-2; 7 nucleotides agree with TRBD1. J lost 4 bases, V lost 4 bases, and 6 bases had no gene match. CDR3 size: 14 residues. The germline V gene encodes CDR1 SEHNR and CDR2 FQNEAQ (reference sequence). CDR3 region: CASSYRDSSYGYTF. The CDR3 DNA follows: TGTGCCAGCAGCTACCGGGACAGCAGCTATGGCTACACCTTC.